This is a list of T cell receptor beta chains from one sample in a study of blood T cell repertoires in COVID-19. TCRdb keeps only in-frame clones here, not all; method: immunoSEQ multiplex PCR. The table records about 270,000 clones, over 75% of them present only once. The sequenced sample was PBMCs or T cells enriched from blood (not recorded which). Receptors were obtained from a woman under 30 who had recovered from COVID-19. Both conserved end residues are trimmed from each CDR3.

J gene | CDR3 length | V gene | CDR3 protein
TRBJ1-6 | 13 | TRBV6-5 | ASSHRGFLDSPLH
TRBJ2-3 | 14 | TRBV27 | ARTPGQGASTDTQY
TRBJ1-1 | 13 | TRBV4-1 | ASSQATGLKVRAF
TRBJ1-5 | 13 | TRBV2 | ASRIGQAIYQPQH
TRBJ1-1 | 13 | TRBV3-1/TRBV3-2 | ASSSRGKGNTEAF
TRBJ1-2 | 14 | TRBV6-1 | ASSEAFIDRFYGYT
TRBJ1-6 | 12 | TRBV10-1 | ASSGGGRNSPLH
TRBJ1-1 | 12 | TRBV4-1 | ASSQVTGGTEAF
TRBJ2-3 | 10 | TRBV28 | ASNSATDTQY
TRBJ1-5 | 15 | TRBV19 | ASSIGDDRAEGQPQH
TRBJ1-2 | 11 | TRBV28 | ASSLTVDYGYT
TRBJ2-2 | 12 | TRBV5-5 | ASSRTGNTGELF
TRBJ2-7 | 13 | TRBV28 | ASSSRRFTTYEQY
TRBJ2-7 | 13 | TRBV23-1 | ASSPQGVGAYEQY
TRBJ2-7 | 9 | TRBV27 | ASRDFGEQY
TRBJ2-5 | 12 | TRBV5-1 | ASSLQGREETQY
TRBJ1-1 | 10 | TRBV12-3/TRBV12-4 | ASGDRNTEAF
TRBJ1-1 | 13 | TRBV6-5 | ASSYLTGGGTEAF
TRBJ1-1 | 12 | TRBV19 | ASRGGAGVTEAF
TRBJ2-7 | 10 | TRBV11-2 | ASSFLRGEQY
TRBJ2-7 | 12 | TRBV19 | ASSGQGLPYEQY
TRBJ2-7 | 14 | TRBV10-3 | AISESGPGGSYEQY
TRBJ2-5 | 11 | TRBV28 | ASSTGSQETQY
TRBJ1-5 | 13 | TRBV5-1 | ASSRGDTSNQPQH
TRBJ2-1 | 15 | TRBV5-4 | ASSPGLAGGPYNEQF
TRBJ1-2 | 13 | TRBV7-8 | ASSFRTAHNYGYT
TRBJ2-3 | 10 | TRBV30 | AWSGAIDTQY
TRBJ2-3 | 11 | TRBV2 | ASSGTGVDTQY
TRBJ1-2 | 12 | TRBV11-2 | ASSLWGQDYGYT
TRBJ2-2 | 13 | TRBV5-1 | ASSLDRVKTGELF